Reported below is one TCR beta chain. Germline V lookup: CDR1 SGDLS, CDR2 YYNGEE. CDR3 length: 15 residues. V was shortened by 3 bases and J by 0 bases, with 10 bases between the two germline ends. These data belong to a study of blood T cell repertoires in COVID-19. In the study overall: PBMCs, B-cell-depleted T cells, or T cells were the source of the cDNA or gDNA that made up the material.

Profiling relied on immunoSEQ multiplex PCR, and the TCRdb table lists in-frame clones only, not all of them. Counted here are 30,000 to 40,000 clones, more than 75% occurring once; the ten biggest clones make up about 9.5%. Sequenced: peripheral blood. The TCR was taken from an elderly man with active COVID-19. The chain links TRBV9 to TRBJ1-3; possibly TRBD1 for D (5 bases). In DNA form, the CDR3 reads TGTGCCAGCAGCGAGACAGCTTACTCTGGAAACACCATATATTTT. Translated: CASSETAYSGNTIYF.